The rows below give T cell receptor beta chains drawn from one sample of a study of beta chain features in type 1 diabetes. Repertoires were generated with immunoSEQ multiplex PCR, while TCRdb's copy carries only in-frame clones and drops some. The sample contains roughly 330,000 clones, approximately 11% of which appear only once. The sample comprised naive CD4+ T cells from blood. Receptors originate from a woman aged 25 to 39 in good health. Both conserved end residues are part of each CDR3. The D gene is left open where the match is weak. Rows give clone size only sometimes, using once, few, many, or a class for an expanded clone.

>TRBD2|TRBJ2-7|TRBV7-8|NA
CASSAPRLAGNPYEQYF
TGTGCCAGCAGCGCCCCTCGTCTAGCGGGAAACCCCTACGAGCAGTACTTC
>TRBD1|TRBJ2-7|TRBV7-9|NA
CASSSRQGADEQYF
TGTGCCAGCAGCTCACGACAGGGGGCGGACGAGCAGTACTTC
>NA|TRBJ2-3|TRBV28|NA
CASAGRSLRTDTQYF
TGTGCCAGCGCGGGCCGCAGTCTACGCACAGATACGCAGTATTTT
>TRBD1|TRBJ1-5|TRBV30|NA
CAWSGTGDQPQHF
TGTGCCTGGAGCGGCACAGGGGATCAGCCCCAGCATTTT
>TRBD2|TRBJ2-5|TRBV7-6|NA
CASSLIAGEQETQYF
TGTGCCAGCAGCTTAATAGCGGGAGAACAAGAGACCCAGTACTTC
>TRBD2|TRBJ2-3|TRBV5-1|NA
CASGPAGAGTDTQYF
TGCGCCAGCGGCCCAGCGGGGGCGGGCACAGATACGCAGTATTTT
>NA|TRBJ1-5|TRBV28|few
CASTSGGPLYSNQPQHF
TGTGCCAGCACCTCGGGGGGGCCCCTCTATAGCAATCAGCCCCAGCATTTT
>NA|TRBJ2-2|TRBV4-3|many
CASRRIGSDTGELFF
TGCGCCAGCCGACGTATAGGCAGCGACACCGGGGAGCTGTTTTTT
>TRBD1|TRBJ2-4|TRBV6-5|few
CASRETGRTNIQYF
TGTGCCAGCAGGGAGACAGGGCGAACAAACATTCAGTACTTC
>TRBD1|TRBJ1-2|TRBV28|NA
CASSTPGQGLSYGYTF
TGTGCCAGCAGTACACCGGGACAGGGACTGAGCTATGGCTACACCTTC
>TRBD2|TRBJ2-3|TRBV6-6|few
CASRGTSGSSDTQYF
TGTGCCAGCAGAGGGACTAGCGGGAGCTCAGATACGCAGTATTTT
>NA|TRBJ2-6|TRBV2|NA
CASSTGMAGANVLTF
TGTGCCAGTTCAACAGGGATGGCTGGGGCCAACGTCCTGACTTTC
>NA|TRBJ2-7|TRBV18|NA
CASSPGTGGPEYEQYF
TGTGCCAGCTCACCAGGCACCGGGGGTCCGGAGTACGAGCAGTACTTC
>NA|TRBJ2-7|TRBV10-3|few
CAITPDTNYEQYF
TGTGCCATAACGCCGGACACAAACTACGAGCAGTACTTC
>TRBD2|TRBJ2-2|TRBV4-3|few
CASSQDLASGRADTGELFF
TGCGCCAGCAGCCAAGACTTGGCTAGCGGGAGAGCCGACACCGGGGAGCTGTTTTTT
>TRBD1|TRBJ2-3|TRBV28|NA
CASSLRTGVADTQYF
TGTGCCAGCAGTCTCCGGACAGGGGTTGCTGATACGCAGTATTTT
>NA|TRBJ1-2|TRBV28|NA
CASSFSLGVATNYGYTF
TGTGCCAGCAGTTTCAGTCTGGGAGTCGCGACTAACTATGGCTACACCTTC
>NA|TRBJ2-5|TRBV7-9|NA
CASSFSETQYF
TGTGCCAGCAGCTTTAGTGAGACCCAGTACTTC
>NA|TRBJ2-1|TRBV5-4|few
CASSLAGARNEQFF
TGTGCCAGCAGCTTGGCAGGGGCGCGCAATGAGCAGTTCTTC
>TRBD1|TRBJ1-1|TRBV7-3|NA
CASSLPSRDRVEAFF
TGTGCCAGCAGCTTACCTTCCCGGGACAGGGTTGAAGCTTTCTTT
>NA|TRBJ2-5|TRBV15|few
CATSRPPEYQETQYF
TGTGCCACCAGCAGACCTCCTGAGTACCAAGAGACCCAGTACTTC
>TRBD2|TRBJ2-3|TRBV9|NA
CASSVASGRAPDTQYF
TGTGCCAGCAGCGTAGCAAGCGGGAGGGCCCCAGATACGCAGTATTTT
>NA|TRBJ2-2|TRBV28|NA
CASGPSLGGGSNTGELFF
TGTGCCAGCGGACCTTCATTGGGGGGAGGTTCGAACACCGGGGAGCTGTTTTTT
>NA|TRBJ2-3|TRBV28|few
CASGSTGVTDTQYF
TGTGCCAGCGGCTCAACGGGTGTAACAGATACGCAGTATTTT
>NA|TRBJ1-4|TRBV30|NA
CAWSLGTSYIEKLFF
TGTGCCTGGAGTCTAGGGACTTCCTATATTGAAAAACTGTTTTTT
>NA|TRBJ2-1|TRBV29-1|few
CSVDTSGYNEQFF
TGCAGCGTAGACACTTCGGGGTACAATGAGCAGTTCTTC
>NA|TRBJ2-2|TRBV28|once
CASSLIRTKNTGELFF
TGTGCCAGCAGTTTAATCAGGACTAAAAACACCGGGGAGCTGTTTTTT
>TRBD1|TRBJ2-1|TRBV28|NA
CASRTGLEVNEQFF
TGTGCCAGCAGGACAGGGTTAGAGGTCAATGAGCAGTTCTTC
>NA|TRBJ1-1|TRBV11-1|NA
CASSFQQMNTEAFF
TGTGCCAGCAGCTTTCAACAGATGAACACTGAAGCTTTCTTT
>TRBD1|TRBJ2-1|TRBV4-2|NA
CASSQDYWQGARNEQFF
TGTGCCAGCAGCCAAGATTATTGGCAGGGGGCTAGAAATGAGCAGTTCTTC
>TRBD1|TRBJ1-4|TRBV15|few
CATSSRQGFNEKLFF
TGTGCCACCAGCAGCCGACAGGGCTTTAATGAAAAACTGTTTTTT
>NA|TRBJ1-2|TRBV28|few
CASNNREWNYGYTF
TGTGCCAGCAATAACCGGGAATGGAACTATGGCTACACCTTC
>TRBD1|TRBJ2-5|TRBV11-2|few
CASGAGGGETQYF
TGTGCCAGCGGGGCAGGGGGCGGAGAGACCCAGTACTTC
>NA|TRBJ1-5|TRBV19|NA
CASSIDEDQPQHF
TGTGCCAGTAGTATTGACGAGGATCAGCCCCAGCATTTT
>NA|TRBJ2-3|TRBV7-2|few
CASSNLVAGTDTQYF
TGTGCCAGCAGCAACCTAGTCGCAGGCACAGATACGCAGTATTTT
>TRBD1|TRBJ2-2|TRBV18|few
CASSPPTGAGELFF
TGTGCCAGCTCACCACCTACAGGGGCCGGGGAGCTGTTTTTT
>TRBD1|TRBJ2-7|TRBV5-1|NA
CASSPDRGSYEQYF
TGCGCCAGCAGCCCGGACAGGGGCTCCTACGAGCAGTACTTC